The 10 T cell receptor beta chains below were found in one sample sequenced in a study of OX40 agonist ivuxolimab in advanced cancers. Libraries were prepared by immunoSEQ multiplex PCR; TCRdb keeps only in-frame clonotypes and omits some of them. In the table there are 90,000 or so clones, roughly 92% of which are singletons. The starting material was CD4+ or CD8+ T cells sorted from blood, obtained in a trial of the OX40 agonist ivuxolimab. The receptors stem from an adult with an advanced solid tumor such as melanoma, head and neck, liver or kidney cancer.

V is TRBV28 and J is TRBJ2-5; 9 bases are shared with TRBD2. Germline values: CDR1 MDHEN, CDR2 SYDVKM. The V segment lost 5 bases and the J segment 2 bases; nucleotides outside the gene matches: 6. This CDR3 has 15 amino acids. CDR3 sequence reads: CASSRSGSRQETQYF. The CDR3 nucleotides read TGTGCCAGCAGTCGTAGCGGGAGTCGGCAAGAGACCCAGTACTTC.

The rearrangement joins TRBV7-9 to TRBJ2-5; possible D gene TRBD1, 5 bases. V was trimmed by 1 base and J by 1 base, leaving 7 bases between them. CDR1 is SEHNR and CDR2 is FQNEAQ in the germline V gene (reference sequence). CDR3 length: 14 residues. CDR3 sequence (DNA): TGTGCCAGCAGCTTAGGGGGCGTCCAAGAGACCCAGTACTTC. It is translated as CASSLGGVQETQYF.

The rearrangement joins TRBV11-3 to TRBJ2-2; tentatively, D is TRBD1 (6 bases). Germline CDR1 and CDR2: SGHNT and YENEEA. The V end was cut by 5 bases, the J end by 0 bases, with 13 bases between. CDR3 size: 16 residues. The CDR3 here is CASSKQGNANTGELFF. The CDR3 DNA reads as TGTGCCAGCAGCAAACAGGGTAACGCGAACACCGGGGAGCTGTTTTTT.

The chain has TRBV10-1 and TRBJ2-3; D possibly corresponds to TRBD1 (5 bases). V was shortened by 5 bases and J by 11 bases, with 17 bases between the two germline ends. This CDR3 is built from 13 residues. Germline assignment: CDR1 WNHNN and CDR2 SYGVQD (reference sequence). DNA for the CDR3: TGCGCCAGCAGTTGGGGCAGAGATACCAGGCAGTATTTT. It codes for CASSWGRDTRQYF.

This chain links TRBV7-9 with TRBJ2-7, with 10 bases that match TRBD1. This CDR3 is 19 amino acids long. The trim removed 5 bases at V and 4 bases at J, leaving 20 bases unmatched. Looked up from germline, CDR1 is SEHNR and CDR2 is FQNEAQ (reference sequence). The CDR3 bases are TGTGCCAGCAGCCATCAGACAGGGGGCGCGGACCGCACCTTATACGAGCAGTACTTC. This sequence encodes CASSHQTGGADRTLYEQYF. The full variable domain, in which reference TRBV7-9 and TRBJ2-7 provide the parts outside the CDR3, is DTGVSQNPRHKITKRGQNVTFRCDPISEHNRLYWYRQTLGQGPEFLTYFQNEAQLEKSRLLSDRFSAERPKGSFSTLEIQRTEQGDSAMYLCASSHQTGGADRTLYEQYFGPGTRLTVT.

The rearrangement uses TRBV5-6 and TRBJ2-1, with TRBD2 identical over 8 bases. J gave up 7 bases and V 7 bases, and 10 bases lay outside the gene matches. Germline V gene sequence: CDR1 SGHDT, CDR2 YYEEEE. This CDR3 spans 14 amino acids. The CDR3 is CASRLSGSRNEQFF. In nucleotides, the CDR3 is TGTGCCAGCCGACTAAGCGGGAGTCGAAATGAGCAGTTCTTC.

The rearrangement links TRBV27 to TRBJ1-5; a possible D gene is TRBD1 (6 bases). The CDR3 loop spans 15 amino acids. V was shortened by 5 bases and J by 4 bases, with 15 bases between the two germline ends. The germline V gene has CDR1 MNHEY and CDR2 SMNVEV (reference sequence). CDR3 coding DNA: TGTGCCAGCAGTCCGCAAATGGACAGTAATCAGCCCCAGCATTTT. The encoded protein is CASSPQMDSNQPQHF.

This clone was found once. The V and J genes are TRBV7-2 and TRBJ2-1, with D possibly being TRBD2 (6 bases). Trimming stripped 5 bases from V and 0 bases from J, with 20 bases between. Germline-derived CDR1 and CDR2 are SGHTA and FQGNSA. This CDR3 spans 18 amino acids. This CDR3 reads CASSLLRDPIYSYNEQFF. The CDR3, as DNA: TGTGCCAGCAGCCTTTTGCGGGATCCAATCTACTCCTACAATGAGCAGTTCTTC.

The chain employs TRBV18 and TRBJ1-3, with 9 bases matching TRBD1. Per the germline V gene, CDR1 is KGHSH and CDR2 is LQKENI. The V and J ends lost 1 base and 4 bases, in that order; junction bases with no gene match: 5. This CDR3 has 16 amino acids. CDR3 DNA: TGTGCCAGCTCACCACAGACAGGGGGAGTCGGAAACACCATATATTTT. Its protein product is CASSPQTGGVGNTIYF.

The gene calls are TRBV6-5 and TRBJ1-4; no clear D gene. Deletions cut 2 bases from V and 6 bases from J, with 13 bases between. Germline V gene sequence: CDR1 MNHEY, CDR2 SVGAGI. The length of the CDR3 is 15 residues. The CDR3 loop is CASSYEGKYYEKLFF. In nucleotides, the CDR3 is TGTGCCAGCAGTTACGAGGGCAAATACTATGAAAAACTGTTTTTT.